These 13 T cell receptor beta chains came from one sample sequenced in a study of Graves' ophthalmopathy and Graves' hyperthyroidism. The study amplified TCR beta CDR3 regions using RNA transcripts. RT-PCR in the first round used HTBI primers; a second-round multiplex PCR followed. MiXCR, run by TCRdb on the multiplex PCR reads, gives a single entry per CDR3 protein. The sample has 200,000 to 300,000 distinct CDR3 sequences, approximately 42% seen once; the top ten hold approximately 44%. Sequencing used peripheral blood. These receptors were taken from an adult man with Graves' ophthalmopathy.

V and J are TRBV20-1 and TRBJ2-2; possibly TRBD2 for D (5 bases). Germline CDR1 and CDR2: DFQATT and SNEGSKA (reference sequence). Deletions cut 3 bases from V and 0 bases from J, with 8 bases between. CDR3 length equals 14 residues. The CDR3 sequence is CSASQAANTGELFF. The CDR3 DNA sequence: TGCAGTGCTAGTCAAGCGGCGAACACCGGGGAGCTGTTTTTT.

The chain combines TRBV7-8 with TRBJ1-2; no clear D. CDR3 length: 16 amino acids. CDR1 and CDR2 (germline): SGHVS, FQNEAQ. Trimming removed 1 base from V and 2 bases from J, with 14 bases in between. The CDR3 DNA is TGTGCCAGCAGCTTAGTCTCTGGCCGATTGAACTATGGCTACACCTTC. Translation: CASSLVSGRLNYGYTF.

This clonotype was recorded a few times. Mismatch with germline at one junction end may stem from a read error. The chain joins TRBV10-3 to TRBJ1-6, with D possibly matching TRBD1 (6 bases). Looked up from germline, CDR1 is ENHRY and CDR2 is SYGVKD. The CDR3 runs 14 residues. In DNA, the CDR3 is TGTGCCATCAGTCTACAGGGCCAAAATTCACCCCTCCATTTT. This translates into CAISLQGQNSPLHF.

This clonotype was detected many times. The chain is built from TRBV7-9 and TRBJ1-1; no reliable D call. Germline CDR1 is SEHNR and CDR2 is FQNEAQ (reference sequence). V was cut by 3 bases and J by 0 bases, with 8 bases left in between. The CDR3 sequence is 14 residues long. This chain's CDR3 is CASSFGQMNTEAFF. The CDR3, as DNA: TGTGCCAGCAGCTTTGGTCAGATGAACACTGAAGCTTTCTTT. Supplemented by reference TRBV7-9 and TRBJ1-1, the full variable domain reads DTGVSQNPRHKITKRGQNVTFRCDPISEHNRLYWYRQTLGQGPEFLTYFQNEAQLEKSRLLSDRFSAERPKGSFSTLEIQRTEQGDSAMYLCASSFGQMNTEAFFGQGTRLTVV.

The chain couples TRBV5-5 to TRBJ1-1; D gene ambiguous. CDR3 length: 13 amino acids. Trimming took 0 bases from V and 4 from J, leaving 7 bases between them. Per the germline V gene, CDR1 is SGHKS and CDR2 is YYEKEE (reference sequence). CDR3 coding DNA: TGTGCCAGCAGCTTGGGGTCAGCCACTGAAGCTTTCTTT. Its translation is CASSLGSATEAFF. Combining the CDR3 with reference TRBV5-5 and TRBJ1-1 gives the whole variable domain DAGVTQSPTHLIKTRGQQVTLRCSPISGHKSVSWYQQVLGQGPQFIFQYYEKEERGRGNFPDRFSARQFPNYSSELNVNALLLGDSALYLCASSLGSATEAFFGQGTRLTVV.

This clonotype showed up just a few times. This chain links TRBV12-3 or TRBV12-4 with TRBJ2-5; TRBD2 matches at 9 bases. The CDR3 covers 14 residues. V trimming: 6 bases; J trimming: 2 bases; junction bases outside the gene matches: 4. CDR3 region: CASRTTSGQETQYF. The CDR3 coding sequence is TGTGCCAGCAGGACAACTAGCGGGCAAGAGACCCAGTACTTC.

V usage is TRBV12-3 or TRBV12-4 and J usage is TRBJ2-7; TRBD1 agrees at 10 bases. V trimming: 4 bases; J trimming: 6 bases; junction bases outside the gene matches: 6. The CDR3 extends over 14 amino acids. CDR3 bases: TGTGCCAGCAGTTCTTGGGACAGGGGAGGCGAGCAGTACTTC. Translated, it gives CASSSWDRGGEQYF.

This clonotype came up once. V gene TRBV28 combines with J gene TRBJ2-5; D gene unclear. The CDR3 is 12 amino acids. V shed 6 bases and J shed 5 bases, with 10 bases lying between them. In germline, CDR1 is MDHEN, CDR2 SYDVKM. CDR3 DNA sequence: TGTGCCAGCAGAACGGAGTGGGAGACCCAGTACTTC. Translating gives CASRTEWETQYF.

The table lists this clonotype with a few counts. The chain couples TRBV10-3 to TRBJ2-2, with 7 nucleotides matching TRBD1. CDR3 length: 14 amino acids. With 7 bases clipped from V and 0 bases from J, the junction kept 2 bases outside the gene matches. Germline assignment: CDR1 ENHRY and CDR2 SYGVKD. This CDR3 reads CAIKGAANTGELFF. The DNA for the CDR3 is TGTGCCATCAAGGGGGCGGCGAACACCGGGGAGCTGTTTTTT.

The chain carries TRBV7-9 and TRBJ2-5; 13 bases are a match to TRBD2. The CDR3 has 16 residues. Germline V gene lookup returns CDR1 SEHNR and CDR2 FQNEAQ (reference sequence). After removal of 5 bases from V and 4 bases from J, the junction contained 7 bases not matched to a gene. This chain's CDR3 is CASSLSRLAGGETQYF. CDR3 bases: TGTGCCAGCAGCCTTTCAAGACTAGCGGGGGGAGAGACCCAGTACTTC.

In the case of this clonotype: This may come from a read error, since a much larger clone is one base off. The chain combines TRBV5-1 with TRBJ2-2; no firm D call. The CDR3 extends over 16 amino acids. V was cut by 2 bases and J by 1 base, with 12 bases left in between. Germline V gene sequence: CDR1 SGHRS, CDR2 YFSETQ. Here the CDR3 DNA reads TGCGCCAGCAGCTTCGGGTGGACGGGGAACACCGGGGAGCTGTTTTTT. Protein sequence: CASSFGWTGNTGELFF.

This chain links TRBV6-5 with TRBJ2-7; D is perhaps TRBD2 (6 bases). The CDR3 totals 15 residues. Germline-derived CDR1 and CDR2 are MNHEY and SVGAGI. Deletions cut 0 bases from V and 5 bases from J, with 14 bases between. The DNA for the CDR3 is TGTGCCAGCAGTTACTCTCGAGGGAGGAGACACGAGCAGTACTTC. As protein: CASSYSRGRRHEQYF.

The chain carries TRBV7-2 and TRBJ2-7; D may correspond to TRBD1 or TRBD2 (6 bases each). Trimming took 5 bases from V and 4 from J, leaving 15 bases between them. CDR1 and CDR2 from the germline V gene are SGHTA and FQGNSA. The length of the CDR3 is 14 residues. CDR3 nucleotide sequence: TGTGCCAGCAGCCTTGATAGGGGGGAGTACGAGCAGTACTTC. Protein product: CASSLDRGEYEQYF.